The 19 T cell receptor beta chains reported below all come from one sample, sequenced in a study of T-cell memory formation after mild COVID-19. Using its own MiXCR run on the 5' RACE reads, TCRdb lists one record per CDR3 protein. The repertoire holds around 300,000 distinct CDR3 sequences, with about a sixth as singletons. The source material was PBMCs or a T cell subset sorted from them (not recorded which). The origin of the receptors is a man aged 18-30 years who had mild COVID-19 (a few samples of this study predate the infection). Cell type and time point are not known.

V and J are TRBV7-2 and TRBJ1-2; D perhaps matches TRBD1 (6 bases). The germline CDR1 and CDR2 sequences are SGHTA and FQGNSA. Trimming stripped 4 bases from V and 6 bases from J, with 12 bases between. The CDR3 is 13 amino acids. As DNA, the CDR3 is TGTGCCAGCAGCTCTACAGGGTTAGATGGCTACACCTTC. Protein product: CASSSTGLDGYTF.

This clonotype was counted ten times or more. The chain has TRBV6-2 or TRBV6-3 and TRBJ2-3; TRBD2 matches 9 bases. Trimming at V came to 2 bases and at J to 10 bases, leaving 7 bases not matched to a gene. Germline V gene lookup returns CDR1 MNHEY and CDR2 SVGEGT. The CDR3 covers 14 residues. The CDR3 spells CASSYGTSFAAQYF. Here the CDR3 DNA reads TGTGCCAGCAGTTACGGGACTAGCTTCGCGGCGCAGTATTTT.

This sequence joins TRBV4-1 and TRBJ2-5; D may correspond to TRBD1 or TRBD2 (5 bases each). This CDR3 region has 15 residues. V lost 4 bases, J lost 4 bases, and 16 bases lay in between. Per germline, CDR1 MGHRA and CDR2 YSYEKL. CDR3 DNA: TGCGCCAGCAGCCTTATCATAGGGGACGGAGAGACCCAGTACTTC. The encoded protein is CASSLIIGDGETQYF.

The chain carries TRBV7-9 and TRBJ2-5; TRBD2 aligns across 7 bases. With V trimmed by 3 bases and J by 4 bases, 5 bases remained unmatched. This CDR3 is 14 amino acids long. Germline V lookup: CDR1 SEHNR, CDR2 FQNEAQ (reference sequence). The CDR3 spells CASSFSGAGETQYF. CDR3 DNA sequence: TGTGCCAGCAGCTTCAGCGGGGCCGGAGAGACCCAGTACTTC.

The chain combines TRBV3-1 with TRBJ2-1; no definite D call. V lost 3 bases and J 0 bases, leaving 6 bases between the germline ends. The CDR3 is made up of 14 amino acids. Looked up from germline, CDR1 is LGHDT and CDR2 is YNNKEL (reference sequence). In DNA, the CDR3 is TGTGCCAGCAGCCAGCAGGCCTCCTACAATGAGCAGTTCTTC. Its translation is CASSQQASYNEQFF.

This clonotype has just a few counts. The chain combines TRBV18 with TRBJ2-3, with a weak D call TRBD2 (5 bases). Trimming left V 0 bases short and J 5 bases short, with 6 bases between. In germline, CDR1 is KGHSH, CDR2 LQKENI. The CDR3 length is 13 residues. The CDR3 sequence: CASSPPGEDTQYF. The CDR3 DNA follows: TGTGCCAGCTCACCACCCGGGGAAGATACGCAGTATTTT.

This clonotype was counted ten times or more. The chain couples TRBV5-6 to TRBJ1-2; maybe TRBD1 (5 bases). V was shortened by 4 bases and J by 0 bases, with 22 bases between the two germline ends. Germline CDR1 SGHDT, CDR2 YYEEEE. The CDR3 length is 18 residues. CDR3 in DNA: TGTGCCAGCAGCCTCCGACCCACCGGGACTGGATCTAACTATGGCTACACCTTC. This gives the protein CASSLRPTGTGSNYGYTF. Full variable domain (rest looked up from reference TRBV5-6 and TRBJ1-2): DAGVTQSPTHLIKTRGQQVTLRCSPKSGHDTVSWYQQALGQGPQFIFQYYEEEERQRGNFPDRFSGHQFPNYSSELNVNALLLGDSALYLCASSLRPTGTGSNYGYTFGSGTRLTVV.

The chain has TRBV28 and TRBJ1-1; D is possibly TRBD1 (5 bases). The CDR3 is 14 amino acids. Per the germline V gene, CDR1 is MDHEN and CDR2 is SYDVKM. V lost 6 bases to trimming and J lost 1 base, with 12 bases between them. CDR3 region: CASSLSQGNTEAFF. In DNA, the CDR3 is TGTGCCAGCAGCTTGTCCCAGGGGAACACTGAAGCTTTCTTT. Filled out from reference TRBV28 and TRBJ1-1, the complete variable domain reads DVKVTQSSRYLVKRTGEKVFLECVQDMDHENMFWYRQDPGLGLRLIYFSYDVKMKEKGDIPEGYSVSREKKERFSLILESASTNQTSMYLCASSLSQGNTEAFFGQGTRLTVV.

This clonotype came up a few times. The rearrangement uses TRBV12-3 or TRBV12-4 and TRBJ2-1; D gene uncertain. V shed 2 bases and J shed 9 bases, with 14 bases lying between them. The CDR3 totals 14 residues. The CDR3 nucleotides read TGTGCCAGCAGTTTACCCTTTACCCCTACTGAGCAGTTCTTC. Its translation is CASSLPFTPTEQFF.

The chain carries TRBV27 and TRBJ2-2, with D maybe TRBD2 (6 bases). The CDR3 spans 16 residues. With 5 bases removed from V and 4 bases from J, the gap between germline ends came to 17 bases. CDR1 is MNHEY and CDR2 is SMNVEV in the germline V gene (reference sequence). CDR3 sequence: CASSTGLTLGTGELFF. The CDR3 DNA follows: TGTGCCAGCAGTACGGGACTTACGTTAGGCACCGGGGAGCTGTTTTTT.

This clonotype was observed at least ten times. The chain uses TRBV5-1 and TRBJ2-3; no definite D call. Trimming took off 0 bases at V and 6 bases at J, with 8 bases between the two ends. This CDR3 is 13 amino acids long. Germline-derived CDR1 and CDR2 are SGHRS and YFSETQ. CDR3 DNA: TGCGCCAGCAGCTTGGGGCAGGTGGATACGCAGTATTTT. Amino acids: CASSLGQVDTQYF.

This chain joins TRBV4-1 and TRBJ2-7; D perhaps matches TRBD1 (7 bases). Germline CDR1 is MGHRA and CDR2 is YSYEKL. The V gene lost 0 bases and the J gene lost 5 bases, with 14 bases spanning the gap. The CDR3 length is 15 residues. The CDR3: CASSQEEGARNEQYF. CDR3 in DNA: TGCGCCAGCAGCCAAGAGGAGGGGGCGAGGAACGAGCAGTACTTC.

The chain recombines TRBV5-1 with TRBJ1-2; 7 bases line up with TRBD1. Unmatched junction bases numbered 2, after V lost 4 bases and J lost 2 bases. Germline V gene data show CDR1 as SGHRS and CDR2 as YFSETQ. The CDR3 spans 13 residues. CDR3 sequence: CASSIQGNYGYTF. CDR3 sequence (DNA): TGCGCCAGCAGCATACAGGGGAACTATGGCTACACCTTC.

This CDR3 is CASSLAQGGEQFF. For the CDR3, the DNA is TGCGCCAGCAGCTTGGCCCAGGGCGGTGAGCAGTTCTTC. The rearrangement links TRBV5-1 to TRBJ2-1; the D gene is possibly TRBD1 (5 bases). The germline V and J ends were trimmed by 0 bases and 9 bases, with 10 bases remaining between them. From germline, CDR1 is SGHRS and CDR2 YFSETQ. The CDR3 consists of 13 residues.

This clonotype appeared a few times. The CDR3 nucleotides are TGTGCCAGCAGCCAACCATCCGGGTCACCCCTCCACTTT. This encodes CASSQPSGSPLHF. The chain recombines TRBV4-2 with TRBJ1-6; D not certain. This CDR3 is built from 13 residues. V gave up 2 bases and J gave up 10 bases, with 9 bases separating them. Germline CDR1 LGHNA, CDR2 YNFKEQ.

The chain joins TRBV4-3 to TRBJ1-2; possible D gene TRBD1, 5 bases. Trimming stripped 0 bases from V and 4 bases from J, with 15 bases between. The length of the CDR3 is 16 residues. CDR1 and CDR2 from the germline V gene are LGHNA and YSLEER. In DNA form, the CDR3 reads TGCGCCAGCAGCCAAGATTACCTCGGGACGAGCTATGGCTACACCTTC. Its protein is CASSQDYLGTSYGYTF.

This clonotype has only a few counts. The chain employs TRBV4-3 and TRBJ2-3; 12 bases line up with TRBD2. Trimming at V came to 0 bases and at J to 7 bases, leaving 11 bases not matched to a gene. Looked up from germline, CDR1 is LGHNA and CDR2 is YSLEER. CDR3 length equals 18 residues. CDR3 nucleotides: TGCGCCAGCAGCCAAGAGCCCCGACTAGCGGGGGAGGGAAATACGCAGTATTTT. Translated: CASSQEPRLAGEGNTQYF.

This clonotype showed up just a few times. V and J are TRBV6-5 and TRBJ1-2; maybe TRBD1 (6 bases). Looked up from germline, CDR1 is MNHEY and CDR2 is SVGAGI. The CDR3 runs to 15 residues. V lost 8 bases and J 3 bases, leaving 19 bases between the germline ends. The CDR3 sequence is CASGGPGVSDYGYTF. The CDR3 region has the DNA TGTGCCAGCGGAGGGCCAGGGGTATCGGACTATGGCTACACCTTC.

The J gene is TRBJ2-7, the V gene TRBV27, with 7 bases identical to TRBD1. CDR1 is MNHEY, CDR2 SMNVEV, per germline (reference sequence). V was pared by 2 bases and J by 3 bases, with 4 bases of the junction left unmatched. The CDR3 consists of 14 residues. CDR3: CASSLNWDSYEQYF. For the CDR3, the DNA is TGTGCCAGCAGTTTAAACTGGGACAGCTACGAGCAGTACTTC.